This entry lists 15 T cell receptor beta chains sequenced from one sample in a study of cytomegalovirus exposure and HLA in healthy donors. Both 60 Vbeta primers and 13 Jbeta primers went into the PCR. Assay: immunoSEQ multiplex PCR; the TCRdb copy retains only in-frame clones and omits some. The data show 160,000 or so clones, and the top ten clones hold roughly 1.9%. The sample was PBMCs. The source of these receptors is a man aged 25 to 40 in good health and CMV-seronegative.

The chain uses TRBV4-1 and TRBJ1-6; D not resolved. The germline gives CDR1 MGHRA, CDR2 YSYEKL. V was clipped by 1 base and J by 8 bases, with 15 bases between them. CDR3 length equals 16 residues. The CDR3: CASSQVEGGNYSPLHF. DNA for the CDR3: TGCGCCAGCAGCCAAGTCGAGGGTGGGAATTATTCACCCCTCCACTTT.

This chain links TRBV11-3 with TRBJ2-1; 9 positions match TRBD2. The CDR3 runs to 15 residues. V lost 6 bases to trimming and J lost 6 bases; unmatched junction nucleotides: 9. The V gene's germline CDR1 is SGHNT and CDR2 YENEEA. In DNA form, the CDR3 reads TGTGCCAGCAGAAAGGGAGGCGGGAGGGCCAATGAGCAGTTCTTC. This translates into CASRKGGGRANEQFF.

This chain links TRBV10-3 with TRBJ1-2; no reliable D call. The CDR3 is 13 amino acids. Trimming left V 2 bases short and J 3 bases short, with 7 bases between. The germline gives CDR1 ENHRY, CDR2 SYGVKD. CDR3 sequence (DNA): TGTGCCATCAGTGAGACCACGGACTATGGCTACACCTTC. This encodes CAISETTDYGYTF.

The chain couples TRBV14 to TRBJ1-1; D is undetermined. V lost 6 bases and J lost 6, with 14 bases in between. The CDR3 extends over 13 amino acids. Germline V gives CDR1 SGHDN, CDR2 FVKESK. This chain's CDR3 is CASSKFHTSEAFF. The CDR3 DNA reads TGTGCCAGCAGTAAGTTCCACACATCTGAAGCTTTCTTT. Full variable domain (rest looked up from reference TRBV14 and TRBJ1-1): EAGVTQFPSHSVIEKGQTVTLRCDPISGHDNLYWYRRVMGKEIKFLLHFVKESKQDESGMPNNRFLAERTGGTYSTLKVQPAELEDSGVYFCASSKFHTSEAFFGQGTRLTVV.

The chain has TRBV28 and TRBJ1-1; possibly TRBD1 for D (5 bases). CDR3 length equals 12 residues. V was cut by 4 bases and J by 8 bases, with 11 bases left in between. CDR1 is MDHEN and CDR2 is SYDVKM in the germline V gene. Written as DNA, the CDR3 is TGTGCCAGCAGTTCGCAGGGTTTCGAAGCTTTCTTT. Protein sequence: CASSSQGFEAFF.

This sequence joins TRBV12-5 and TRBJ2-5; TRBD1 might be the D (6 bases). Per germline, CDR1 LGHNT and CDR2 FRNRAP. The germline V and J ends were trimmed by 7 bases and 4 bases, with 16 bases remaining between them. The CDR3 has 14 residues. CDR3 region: CASVSGQFGETQYF. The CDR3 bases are TGTGCTAGTGTCTCCGGACAGTTCGGAGAGACCCAGTACTTC.

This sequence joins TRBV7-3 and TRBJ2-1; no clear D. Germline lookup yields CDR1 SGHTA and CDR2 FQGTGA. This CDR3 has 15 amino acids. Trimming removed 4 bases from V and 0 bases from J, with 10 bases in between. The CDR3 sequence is CASSSTPGSYNEQFF. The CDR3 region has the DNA TGTGCCAGCAGCTCTACGCCCGGCTCCTACAATGAGCAGTTCTTC.

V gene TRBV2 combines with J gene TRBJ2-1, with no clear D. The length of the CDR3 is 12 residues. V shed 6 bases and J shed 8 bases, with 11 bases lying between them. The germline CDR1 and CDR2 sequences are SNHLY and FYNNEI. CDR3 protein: CASRQPEDEQFF. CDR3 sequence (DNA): TGTGCCAGCAGACAGCCCGAAGATGAGCAGTTCTTC.

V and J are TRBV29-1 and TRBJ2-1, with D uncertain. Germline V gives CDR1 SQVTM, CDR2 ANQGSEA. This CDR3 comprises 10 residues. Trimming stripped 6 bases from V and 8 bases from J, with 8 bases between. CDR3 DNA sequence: TGCAGCGTCCAGTATCATGAGCAGTTCTTC. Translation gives CSVQYHEQFF.

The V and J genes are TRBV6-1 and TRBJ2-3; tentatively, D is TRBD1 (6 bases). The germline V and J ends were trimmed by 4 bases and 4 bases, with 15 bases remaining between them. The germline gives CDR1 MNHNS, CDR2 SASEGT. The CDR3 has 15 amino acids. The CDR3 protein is CASSAAGVDSDTQYF. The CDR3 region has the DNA TGTGCCAGCAGTGCGGCAGGGGTTGATTCAGATACGCAGTATTTT.

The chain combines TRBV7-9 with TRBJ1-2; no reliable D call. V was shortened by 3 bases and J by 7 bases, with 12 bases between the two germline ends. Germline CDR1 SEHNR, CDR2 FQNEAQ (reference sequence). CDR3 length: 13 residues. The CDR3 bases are TGTGCCAGCAGCTTCCGGGAAGGCGGTGGCTACACCTTC. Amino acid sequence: CASSFREGGGYTF.

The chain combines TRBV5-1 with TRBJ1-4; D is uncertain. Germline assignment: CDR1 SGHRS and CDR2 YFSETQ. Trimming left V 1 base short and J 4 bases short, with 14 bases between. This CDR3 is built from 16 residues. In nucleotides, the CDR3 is TGCGCCAGCAGCTTGAGTAGCGGGGTCGGTAATGAAAAACTGTTTTTT. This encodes CASSLSSGVGNEKLFF.

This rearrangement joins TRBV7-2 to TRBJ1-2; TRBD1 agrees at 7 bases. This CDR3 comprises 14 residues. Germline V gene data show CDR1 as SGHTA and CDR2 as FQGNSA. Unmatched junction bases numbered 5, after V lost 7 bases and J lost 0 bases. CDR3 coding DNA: TGTGCCAGCATAGCCAGGGGGGCTAACTATGGCTACACCTTC. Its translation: CASIARGANYGYTF.

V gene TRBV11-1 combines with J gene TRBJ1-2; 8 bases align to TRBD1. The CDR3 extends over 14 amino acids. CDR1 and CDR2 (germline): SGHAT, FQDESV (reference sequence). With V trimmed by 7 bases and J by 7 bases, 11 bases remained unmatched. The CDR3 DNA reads TGTGCCAGCAAAGCTTTGTCAGGGGGCGTTGGCTACACCTTC. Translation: CASKALSGGVGYTF.

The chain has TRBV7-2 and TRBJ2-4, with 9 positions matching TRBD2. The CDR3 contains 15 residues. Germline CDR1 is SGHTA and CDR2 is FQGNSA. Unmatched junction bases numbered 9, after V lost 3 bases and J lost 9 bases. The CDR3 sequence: CASSFAGGPRAIQYF. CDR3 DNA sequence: TGTGCCAGCAGCTTTGCGGGAGGGCCTCGAGCCATTCAGTACTTC. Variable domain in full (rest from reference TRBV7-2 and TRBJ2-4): GAGVSQSPSNKVTEKGKDVELRCDPISGHTALYWYRQSLGQGLEFLIYFQGNSAPDKSGLPSDRFSAERTGGSVSTLTIQRTQQEDSAVYLCASSFAGGPRAIQYFGAGTRLSVL.